This T cell receptor beta chain appears in the sequencing data of a study of cytomegalovirus exposure and HLA in healthy donors. Notes on the study in general: The study designated fewer than 200 TCR beta chains cytomegalovirus-associated. Reports showed the classifier diagnosing cytomegalovirus status with high specificity and sensitivity. A few CMV-associated chains were confirmed in vitro to be specific for CMV antigens. Rare sequences made up most TCRs, while some public TCRs were found in many donors.

Concerning this clone: Its antigen remains unknown.

The CDR3 consists of 13 residues. Germline-derived CDR1 and CDR2 are WSHSY and SAAADI. V lost 8 bases and J lost 7; bases outside the gene matches: 4. Sequenced by immunoSEQ multiplex PCR; TCRdb stores in-frame clones only, minus some. The sample consists of roughly 86,000 clones, 90% to 97% of them appearing once. The chain uses TRBV10-2 and TRBJ2-1, with 11 bases lining up with TRBD1. The TCR comes from a man younger than 30 in good health and CMV-seropositive. Source material: PBMCs. The chain's CDR3 is CASAGQGVNEQFF. The CDR3 DNA reads TGCGCCAGCGCGGGACAGGGGGTGAATGAGCAGTTCTTC.